This entry lists 8 T cell receptor beta chains sequenced from one sample in a study of blood T cell repertoires in COVID-19. TCRdb's table, derived via immunoSEQ multiplex PCR, lists solely in-frame clones and lacks some. The data contain more than 55,000 clones, about 77% of them singletons. The sequenced material came from peripheral blood. These receptors originate from an elderly man with active or convalescent COVID-19.

The chain uses TRBV3-1 (or the pseudogene TRBV3-2) and TRBJ1-4; no clear D. Between the trimmed V and J ends, which lost 1 base and 13 bases, there was a span of 13 bases. Per the germline V gene, CDR1 is LGHDT and CDR2 is YNNKEL (reference sequence). There are 13 residues in the CDR3. The CDR3 DNA sequence: TGTGCCAGCAGCCAAGGGTCCGAGGGCATACTGTTTTTT. Translating gives CASSQGSEGILFF.

The genes are TRBV7-9 and TRBJ2-1, with 10 positions matching TRBD2. The CDR3 covers 16 residues. Germline V gene data show CDR1 as SEHNR and CDR2 as FQNEAQ (reference sequence). V was pared by 5 bases and J by 4 bases, with 8 bases of the junction left unmatched. This CDR3 is CASSAPSGGAYNEQFF. In nucleotides, the CDR3 is TGTGCCAGCAGCGCCCCAAGCGGGGGGGCTTACAATGAGCAGTTCTTC.

This chain connects TRBV9 to TRBJ2-1, with 16 bases that match TRBD2. The J segment lost 9 bases and the V segment lost 3 bases, leaving 6 bases of the junction unmatched. This CDR3 comprises 16 residues. Per germline, CDR1 SGDLS and CDR2 YYNGEE. CDR3 sequence (DNA): TGTGCCAGCAGCGCGGGACTAGCGGGAGGGCGTGGTGAGCAGTTCTTC. It translates to CASSAGLAGGRGEQFF.

J is TRBJ2-7 and V is TRBV6-1; D is ambiguous. CDR1 is MNHNS and CDR2 is SASEGT in the germline V gene. Trimming removed 3 bases from V and 0 bases from J, with 15 bases in between. CDR3 size: 16 residues. CDR3 in amino acids: CASSEYLRSRSYEQYF. The CDR3 nucleotides read TGTGCCAGCAGTGAGTATTTGAGGTCCCGCTCCTACGAGCAGTACTTC.

This clone was found once. The CDR3 coding sequence is TGTGCCAGCAGCCCCCCTAGACCCGGGGAGCTGTTTTTT. Translated, it gives CASSPPRPGELFF. The chain has TRBV3-1 (or the pseudogene TRBV3-2) and TRBJ2-2; no definite D call. V was pared by 4 bases and J by 6 bases, with 9 bases between. CDR3 length equals 13 residues. Germline CDR1 LGHDT, CDR2 YNNKEL (reference sequence).

This chain links TRBV20-1 with TRBJ1-4, with no clear D. The CDR3 is made up of 11 amino acids. The germline CDR1 and CDR2 sequences are DFQATT and SNEGSKA (reference sequence). Deletions cut 2 bases from V and 8 bases from J, with 6 bases between. The CDR3 bases are TGCAGTGCTAGAACTACCGAAAAACTGTTTTTT. It translates to CSARTTEKLFF.

This sequence joins TRBV9 and TRBJ2-7; maybe TRBD2 (6 bases). V lost 0 bases, J lost 3 bases, and 7 bases lay in between. This CDR3 region has 13 residues. Germline loops: CDR1 SGDLS, CDR2 YYNGEE. In nucleotides, the CDR3 is TGTGCCAGCAGCGTAGACGGGGGCTACGAGCAGTACTTC. It is translated as CASSVDGGYEQYF.

This chain uses TRBV27 with TRBJ1-2; 9 positions match TRBD1. V lost 4 bases, J lost 2 bases, and 5 bases stayed unmatched. Germline CDR1 MNHEY, CDR2 SMNVEV (reference sequence). The CDR3 consists of 15 residues. For the CDR3, the DNA is TGTGCCAGCAGTTCCCTACAGGGGGCGAACTATGGCTACACCTTC. Protein product: CASSSLQGANYGYTF.